This T cell receptor (beta chain) stems from a study of response to subunit inactivated influenza vaccine. Study-wide findings and caveats: Authors suggested each seasonal flu vaccination may recruit only limited numbers of new T cells.

The CDR3 covers 15 residues. From germline, CDR1 is MGHDK and CDR2 SYGVNS. V was shortened by 0 bases and J by 5 bases, with 10 bases between the two germline ends. One entry per CDR3 protein results from TCRdb running MiXCR on the RT-PCR reads. The profile shows fewer than 400,000 distinct CDR3 sequences, 20% to 25% of them singletons. As for this clonotype: Its antigen remains unidentified.

The material sequenced was PBMCs from blood, taken 21 months after vaccination. This receptor was taken from a man aged 50-75 years who received an inactivated influenza vaccine. The chain employs TRBV25-1 and TRBJ2-2; the D gene is possibly TRBD2 (6 bases). The CDR3 loop is CASSEYGGRTGELFF. The CDR3 DNA sequence: TGTGCCAGCAGTGAATATGGAGGGCGGACCGGGGAGCTGTTTTTT.